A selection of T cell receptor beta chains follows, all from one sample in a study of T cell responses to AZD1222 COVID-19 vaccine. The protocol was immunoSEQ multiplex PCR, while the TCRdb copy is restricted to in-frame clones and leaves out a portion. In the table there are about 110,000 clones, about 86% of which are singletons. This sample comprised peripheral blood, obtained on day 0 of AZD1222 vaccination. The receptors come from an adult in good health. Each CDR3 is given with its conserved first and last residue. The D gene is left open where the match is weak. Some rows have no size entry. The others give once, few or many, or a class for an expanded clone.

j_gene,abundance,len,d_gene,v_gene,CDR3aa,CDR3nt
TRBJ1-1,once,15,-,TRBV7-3,CASSPKGGGNTEAFF,TGTGCCAGCAGCCCCAAAGGAGGAGGTAACACTGAAGCTTTCTTT
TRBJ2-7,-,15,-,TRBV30,CAWSVGSGRSYEQYF,TGTGCCTGGAGTGTAGGCTCGGGGAGGTCCTACGAGCAGTACTTC
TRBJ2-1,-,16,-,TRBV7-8,CASSLRVGPGGDEQFF,TGTGCCAGCAGCTTACGGGTTGGCCCCGGAGGGGATGAGCAGTTCTTC
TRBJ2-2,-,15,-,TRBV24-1,CATSDARQVPGELFF,TGTGCCACCAGTGATGCCCGACAGGTCCCCGGGGAGCTGTTTTTT
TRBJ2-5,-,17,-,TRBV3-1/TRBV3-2,CASSPDARETYQETQYF,TGTGCCAGCAGCCCAGACGCCCGGGAGACGTACCAAGAGACCCAGTACTTC
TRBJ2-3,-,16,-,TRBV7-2,CASSPRLSGGTDTQYF,TGTGCCAGCAGCCCCCGGCTGAGCGGAGGCACAGATACGCAGTATTTT
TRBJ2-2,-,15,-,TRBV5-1,CASSFDYGNTGELFF,TGCGCCAGCAGCTTCGACTACGGTAACACCGGGGAGCTGTTTTTT
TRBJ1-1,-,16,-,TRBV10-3,CAISERDTWMNTEAFF,TGTGCCATCAGTGAGAGGGACACATGGATGAACACTGAAGCTTTCTTT
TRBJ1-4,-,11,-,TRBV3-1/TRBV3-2,CASSQNEKLFF,TGTGCCAGCAGCCAAAATGAAAAACTGTTTTTT
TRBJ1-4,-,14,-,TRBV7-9,CASSPFTGDEKLFF,TGTGCCAGCAGTCCCTTTACGGGGGATGAAAAACTGTTTTTT
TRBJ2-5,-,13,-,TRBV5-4,CASSHPTEETQYF,TGTGCCAGCAGCCATCCCACAGAAGAGACCCAGTACTTC
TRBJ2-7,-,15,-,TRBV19,CASSISRGPSYEQYF,TGTGCCAGTAGTATATCCAGGGGACCTTCCTACGAGCAGTACTTC
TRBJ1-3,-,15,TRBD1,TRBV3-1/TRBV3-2,CASSHLGTVRNTIYF,TGTGCCAGCAGCCACTTAGGGACAGTTAGAAACACCATATATTTT
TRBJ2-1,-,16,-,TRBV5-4,CASSLSVQLISVEQFF,TGTGCCAGCAGCTTGTCGGTTCAGCTGATATCCGTTGAGCAGTTCTTC
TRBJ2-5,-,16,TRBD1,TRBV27,CASRTGSPTDQETQYF,TGTGCCAGCAGGACAGGGAGCCCCACGGACCAAGAGACCCAGTACTTC
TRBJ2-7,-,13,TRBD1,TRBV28,CASSDRTGGEQYF,TGTGCCAGCAGCGACCGGACAGGGGGCGAGCAGTACTTC
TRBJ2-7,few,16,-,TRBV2,CASSEQALHEAYEQYF,TGTGCCAGCAGTGAACAGGCACTCCATGAAGCCTACGAGCAGTACTTC
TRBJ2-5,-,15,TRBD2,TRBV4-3,CASSRASGGPQTQYF,TGCGCCAGCAGCCGGGCTAGCGGGGGGCCCCAGACCCAGTACTTC
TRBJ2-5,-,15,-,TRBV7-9,CASSPGVGFQETQYF,TGTGCCAGCAGCCCCGGCGTAGGGTTCCAAGAGACCCAGTACTTC
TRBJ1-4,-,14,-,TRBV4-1,CASSRQTVDEKLFF,TGCGCCAGCAGCCGCCAGACGGTTGATGAAAAACTGTTTTTT
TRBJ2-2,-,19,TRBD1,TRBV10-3,CAISESKGTGHLNTGELFF,TGTGCCATCAGTGAGTCGAAAGGGACAGGCCATCTGAACACCGGGGAGCTGTTTTTT
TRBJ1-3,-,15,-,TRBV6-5,CASRRGKSSGNTIYF,TGTGCCAGCCGGCGGGGGAAGAGCTCTGGAAACACCATATATTTT
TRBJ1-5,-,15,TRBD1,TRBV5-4,CASSPGQGAHQPQHF,TGTGCCAGCAGCCCCGGACAGGGGGCGCATCAGCCCCAGCATTTT
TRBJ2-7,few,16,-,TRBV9,CASSVVYRQNHYEQYF,TGTGCCAGCAGCGTAGTGTATCGGCAGAACCACTACGAGCAGTACTTC
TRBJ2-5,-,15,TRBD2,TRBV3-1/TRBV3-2,CASRSSGGADETQYF,TGTGCCAGCAGGTCTAGCGGGGGGGCGGACGAGACCCAGTACTTC
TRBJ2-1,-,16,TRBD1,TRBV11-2,CASSSYTGTAYNEQFF,TGTGCCAGCAGCTCTTATACCGGGACAGCTTACAATGAGCAGTTCTTC
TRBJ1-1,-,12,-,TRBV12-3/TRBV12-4,CASSTGETEAFF,TGTGCCAGCTCAACCGGTGAGACTGAAGCTTTCTTT
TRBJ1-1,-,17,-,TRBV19,CASSQPPGRTGRTEAFF,TGTGCCAGTAGTCAACCCCCCGGACGGACTGGGAGGACTGAAGCTTTCTTT
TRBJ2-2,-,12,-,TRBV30,CAWSVRGGELFF,TGTGCCTGGAGTGTACGAGGAGGGGAGCTGTTTTTT
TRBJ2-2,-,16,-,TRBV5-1,CASSLGSSSNTGELFF,TGCGCCAGCAGCCTCGGGTCATCCTCGAACACCGGGGAGCTGTTTTTT
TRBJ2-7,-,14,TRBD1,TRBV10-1,CASSGGQVPYEQYF,TGCGCCAGCAGTGGGGGACAGGTTCCCTACGAGCAGTACTTC
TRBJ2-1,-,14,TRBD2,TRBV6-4,CASSPGTRINEQFF,TGTGCCAGCAGCCCCGGGACTAGGATTAATGAGCAGTTCTTC
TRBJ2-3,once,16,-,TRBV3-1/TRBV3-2,CASSQVGRPNTDTQYF,TGTGCCAGCAGCCAAGTTGGCAGGCCAAACACAGATACGCAGTATTTT
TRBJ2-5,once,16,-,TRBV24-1,CATSDLQFGGWETQYF,TGTGCCACCAGTGATTTGCAATTCGGGGGCTGGGAGACCCAGTACTTC
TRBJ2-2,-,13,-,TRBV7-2,CASTPRNTGELFF,TGTGCCAGCACCCCGCGCAACACCGGGGAGCTGTTTTTT
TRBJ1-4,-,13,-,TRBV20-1,CSASLGNIEKLFF,TGCAGTGCTAGTTTGGGGAATATTGAAAAACTGTTTTTT
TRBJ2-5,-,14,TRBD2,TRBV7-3,CATSIAGGPETQYF,TGTGCCACCTCTATAGCGGGGGGACCAGAGACCCAGTACTTC